The rows below give T cell receptor beta chains drawn from one sample of a study of shared T cell receptors in the human thymus. Produced via immunoSEQ multiplex PCR; TCRdb's table is partial and in-frame only. The sample records roughly 710,000 clones, 80% to 90% being singletons. The data also belong to a second study, concerning human thymus T cells.

The sequenced sample consisted of thymocytes. All receptors derive from a girl younger than two with a congenital heart defect. Each CDR3 is given with its conserved first and last residue. The D gene is left open where the match is weak. Size is omitted from some rows. Given values are once, few, many or a class for expanded clones.

D: -; V: TRBV29-1; size: few; J: TRBJ2-3; DNA: TGCAGCGCCGCGGGTCCCCTGGGGAGCACAGATACGCAGTATTTT; CDR3: CSAAGPLGSTDTQYF
D: TRBD2; V: TRBV27; size: -; J: TRBJ2-1; DNA: TGTGCCAGCAGTTCTCGCCTAGCGGGGGGTAATGAGCAGTTCTTC; CDR3: CASSSRLAGGNEQFF
D: -; V: TRBV6-1; size: -; J: TRBJ2-5; DNA: TGTGCCAGCAGTGCCCGAACGGGAGTTCAAGAGACCCAGTACTTC; CDR3: CASSARTGVQETQYF
D: TRBD2; V: TRBV5-4; size: -; J: TRBJ2-3; DNA: TGTGCCAGCTACCCGTTTAGCGGGGGGGTCACAGATACGCAGTATTTT; CDR3: CASYPFSGGVTDTQYF
D: TRBD1; V: TRBV6-5; size: -; J: TRBJ1-1; DNA: TGTGCCTCACGGCGGGGGACAGGGTGGTTAGCTTTCTTT; CDR3: CASRRGTGWLAFF
D: TRBD2; V: TRBV7-3; size: -; J: TRBJ2-5; DNA: TGTGCCAGCAGCAAGGGACTAGCGGGGCACCCTCTTCAAGAGACCCAGTACTTC; CDR3: CASSKGLAGHPLQETQYF
D: -; V: TRBV2; size: -; J: TRBJ1-4; DNA: TGTGCCAGCACGACAGTGGATAATGAAAAACTGTTTTTT; CDR3: CASTTVDNEKLFF
D: -; V: TRBV5-6; size: -; J: TRBJ2-3; DNA: TGTGCCAGCAGCTTGGCCCCGCTAGCTCCAGATACGCAGTATTTT; CDR3: CASSLAPLAPDTQYF
D: -; V: TRBV25-1; size: -; J: TRBJ1-1; DNA: TGTGCCAGCAGTGACGACAGGTTCCGAAATATGAACACTGAAGCTTTCTTT; CDR3: CASSDDRFRNMNTEAFF
D: TRBD1; V: TRBV4-3; size: -; J: TRBJ2-3; DNA: TGCGCCAGCAGCCAAGAGAACAGGGGTTGGATAGATACGCAGTATTTT; CDR3: CASSQENRGWIDTQYF
D: TRBD2; V: TRBV11-2; size: few; J: TRBJ2-3; DNA: TGTGCCAGCAGCTTAGTGAGACTAGCGCCGCCAGATACGCAGTATTTT; CDR3: CASSLVRLAPPDTQYF
D: -; V: TRBV5-1; size: few; J: TRBJ2-7; DNA: TGCGCCAGCAGCTGGGGACAATTAACTCCCTACGAGCAGTACTTC; CDR3: CASSWGQLTPYEQYF
D: -; V: TRBV18; size: -; J: TRBJ1-2; DNA: TGTGCCAGCTCACATTGGGACAATCCCTATGGCTACACCTTC; CDR3: CASSHWDNPYGYTF
D: -; V: TRBV28; size: once; J: TRBJ2-5; DNA: TGTGCCAGCAGTAGCGGACAGAAACAAGAGACCCAGTACTTC; CDR3: CASSSGQKQETQYF
D: -; V: TRBV10-1; size: -; J: TRBJ2-1; DNA: TGCGCCAGCAGCCTAGGGGGGGCGCGGAGTGAGCACAATGAGCAGTTCTTC; CDR3: CASSLGGARSEHNEQFF
D: -; V: TRBV20-1; size: -; J: TRBJ2-1; DNA: TGCAGTGCATCTCACAATGAGCAGTTCTTC; CDR3: CSASHNEQFF
D: -; V: TRBV7-8; size: -; J: TRBJ2-2; DNA: TGTGCCAGCAGCTTAGGTGTAAAAGGGGCCGGGGAGCTGTTTTTT; CDR3: CASSLGVKGAGELFF
D: -; V: TRBV14; size: once; J: TRBJ1-1; DNA: TGTGCCAGCAGCCAAGACGGACTCAACACTGAAGCTTTCTTT; CDR3: CASSQDGLNTEAFF
D: TRBD1; V: TRBV14; size: -; J: TRBJ2-3; DNA: TGTGCCAGCAGCCTGGACAGGGGGACAGATACGCAGTATTTT; CDR3: CASSLDRGTDTQYF
D: -; V: TRBV6-1; size: -; J: TRBJ2-1; DNA: TGTGCCAGCAGTGGCCCAGGCCGAATACGGGGGGCCTTCTACAATGAGCAGTTCTTC; CDR3: CASSGPGRIRGAFYNEQFF
D: -; V: TRBV5-1; size: -; J: TRBJ1-1; DNA: TGCGCCAGCAGCTTGCGCGCGGCGAACACTGAAGCTTTCTTT; CDR3: CASSLRAANTEAFF
D: TRBD1; V: TRBV19; size: few; J: TRBJ2-7; DNA: TGTGCCAGTAGTATAACGGGACAGGGGTTTGACGAGCAGTACTTC; CDR3: CASSITGQGFDEQYF
D: -; V: TRBV5-1; size: -; J: TRBJ2-7; DNA: TGCGCCAGCAGCTTGGGACCCCACAGACCCCCTCTCTCGGACGAGCAGTACTTC; CDR3: CASSLGPHRPPLSDEQYF
D: TRBD1; V: TRBV6-1; size: -; J: TRBJ1-4; DNA: TGTGCCAGCAGTGAAATAGTGTGGGGACAGCCGAATGAAAAACTGTTTTTT; CDR3: CASSEIVWGQPNEKLFF
D: TRBD1; V: TRBV4-1; size: -; J: TRBJ1-5; DNA: TGCGCCAGCAGCCAAGCTCGGGACAGGGGGTGGCAGGGTAGCAATCAGCCCCAGCATTTT; CDR3: CASSQARDRGWQGSNQPQHF